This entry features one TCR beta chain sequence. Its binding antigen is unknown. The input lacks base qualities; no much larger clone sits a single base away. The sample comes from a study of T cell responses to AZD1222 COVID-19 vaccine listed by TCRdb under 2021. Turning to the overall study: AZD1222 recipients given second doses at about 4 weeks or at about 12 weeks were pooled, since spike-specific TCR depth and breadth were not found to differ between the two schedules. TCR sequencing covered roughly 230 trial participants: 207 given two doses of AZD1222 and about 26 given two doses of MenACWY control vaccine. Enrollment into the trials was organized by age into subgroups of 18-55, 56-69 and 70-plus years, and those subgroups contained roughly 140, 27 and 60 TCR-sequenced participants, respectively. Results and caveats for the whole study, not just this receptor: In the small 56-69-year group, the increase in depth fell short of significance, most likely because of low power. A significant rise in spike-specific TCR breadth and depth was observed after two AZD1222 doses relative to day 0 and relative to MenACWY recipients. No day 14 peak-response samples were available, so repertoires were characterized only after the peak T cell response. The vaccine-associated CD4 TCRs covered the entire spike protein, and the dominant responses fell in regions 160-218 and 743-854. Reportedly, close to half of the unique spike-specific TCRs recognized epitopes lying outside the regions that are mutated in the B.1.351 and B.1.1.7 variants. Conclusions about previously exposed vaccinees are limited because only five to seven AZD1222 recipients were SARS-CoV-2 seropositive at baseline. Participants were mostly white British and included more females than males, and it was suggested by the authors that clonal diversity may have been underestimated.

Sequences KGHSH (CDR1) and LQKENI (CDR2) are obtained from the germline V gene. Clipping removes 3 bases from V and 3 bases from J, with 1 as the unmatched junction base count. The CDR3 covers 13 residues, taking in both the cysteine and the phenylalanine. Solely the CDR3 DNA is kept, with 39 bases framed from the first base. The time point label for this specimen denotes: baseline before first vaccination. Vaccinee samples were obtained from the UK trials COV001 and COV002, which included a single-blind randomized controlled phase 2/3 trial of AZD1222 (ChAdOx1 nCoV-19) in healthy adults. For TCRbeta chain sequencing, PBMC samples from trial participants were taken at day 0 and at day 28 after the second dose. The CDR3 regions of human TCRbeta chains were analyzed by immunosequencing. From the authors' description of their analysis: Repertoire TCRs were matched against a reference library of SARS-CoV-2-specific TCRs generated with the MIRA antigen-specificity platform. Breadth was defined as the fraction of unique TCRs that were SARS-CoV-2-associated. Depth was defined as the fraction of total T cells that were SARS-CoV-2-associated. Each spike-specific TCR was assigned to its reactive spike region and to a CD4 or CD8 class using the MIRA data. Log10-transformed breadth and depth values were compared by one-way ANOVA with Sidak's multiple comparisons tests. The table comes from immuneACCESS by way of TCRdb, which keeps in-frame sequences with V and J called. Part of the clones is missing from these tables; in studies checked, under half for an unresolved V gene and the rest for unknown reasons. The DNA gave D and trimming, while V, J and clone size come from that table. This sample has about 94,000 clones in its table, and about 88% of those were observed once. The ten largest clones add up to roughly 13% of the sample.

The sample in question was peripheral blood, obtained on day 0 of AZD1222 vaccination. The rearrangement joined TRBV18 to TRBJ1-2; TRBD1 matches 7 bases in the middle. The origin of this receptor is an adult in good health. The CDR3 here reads CASSPDRDYGYTF. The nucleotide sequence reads TGTGCCAGCTCACCTGACAGGGACTATGGCTACACCTTC. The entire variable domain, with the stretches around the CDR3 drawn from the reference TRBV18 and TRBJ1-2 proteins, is NAGVMQNPRHLVRRRGQEARLRCSPMKGHSHVYWYRQLPEEGLKFMVYLQKENIIDESGMPKERFSAEFPKEGPSILRIQQVVRGDSAAYFCASSPDRDYGYTFGSGTRLTVV.